These T cell receptor beta chains were read from a single sample in a study of T-cell reconstitution after alpha-beta-depleted transplantation in children. One entry per CDR3 protein results from TCRdb running MiXCR on the PCR reads. The sample shows about 980,000 distinct CDR3 sequences, about 29% of them seen only once. The source was PBMCs, mostly from graft donor cells, collected 360 days after TCRalphabeta/CD19-depleted stem cell transplant. The receptor source for this set is a boy younger than two who had a stem cell transplant for SCID, so the T cells may come from the graft donor. Both conserved end residues are part of each CDR3. The D gene is left open where the match is weak. Only some rows state a clone size, as once, few, many or a class for expanded clones.

>TRBV4-2|NA|NA|TRBJ2-7
CASRFGHGLPDEQYF
TGTGCCAGCAGGTTCGGCCACGGACTACCTGACGAGCAGTACTTC
>TRBV5-6|NA|few|TRBJ2-7
CASSLRLEAHEQYF
TGTGCCAGCAGCTTGAGATTGGAGGCCCACGAGCAGTACTTC
>TRBV20-1|TRBD1|once|TRBJ2-5
CSAAGTGEGRETQYF
TGCAGTGCTGCGGGGACAGGGGAAGGAAGGGAGACCCAGTACTTC
>TRBV12-3/TRBV12-4|NA|NA|TRBJ2-7
CASSPQRTGSYEQYF
TGTGCCAGCAGTCCTCAAAGGACTGGCTCCTACGAGCAGTACTTC
>TRBV12-5|NA|NA|TRBJ1-1
CASGLDPGIEAFF
TGTGCTAGTGGTTTAGATCCAGGCATTGAAGCTTTCTTT
>TRBV10-3|TRBD2|NA|TRBJ2-5
CAPGGEETQYF
TGTGCCCCGGGGGGGGAAGAGACCCAGTACTTC
>TRBV5-1|TRBD2|NA|TRBJ2-7
CASSFPGLAGDEQYF
TGCGCCAGCAGCTTTCCCGGACTAGCGGGGGACGAGCAGTACTTC
>TRBV27|NA|many|TRBJ2-2
CASSLSNSGAGELFF
TGTGCCAGCAGTTTAAGTAATTCAGGGGCCGGGGAGCTGTTTTTT
>TRBV18|NA|few|TRBJ2-5
CASSPAGQRLQETQYF
TGTGCCAGCTCACCAGCGGGACAGCGTCTCCAAGAGACCCAGTACTTC
>TRBV5-6|TRBD1|few|TRBJ2-7
CASSGGLGQVLPYEQYF
TGTGCCAGCAGCGGGGGTCTAGGACAGGTTCTACCTTACGAGCAGTACTTC
>TRBV4-1|NA|few|TRBJ1-5
CASSQDPRLNQPQHF
TGCGCCAGCAGCCAAGATCCCAGGCTAAATCAGCCCCAGCATTTT
>TRBV12-3/TRBV12-4|TRBD1|NA|TRBJ1-1
CASSAGTGGTEAFF
TGTGCCAGCAGCGCCGGGACAGGGGGCACTGAAGCTTTCTTT
>TRBV3-1|TRBD2|NA|TRBJ2-3
CASSQTSGGPSTDTQYF
TGTGCCAGCAGCCAAACCAGCGGGGGCCCTAGCACAGATACGCAGTATTTT
>TRBV6-5|NA|few|TRBJ2-1
CASSYFRDNEQFF
TGTGCCAGCAGTTACTTTCGGGACAATGAGCAGTTCTTC
>TRBV27|TRBD2|few|TRBJ2-1
CASSLSIWEGTNEQFF
TGTGCCAGCAGTTTATCGATCTGGGAGGGAACAAATGAGCAGTTCTTC
>TRBV20-1|NA|NA|TRBJ2-3
CSAKANGQYF
TGCAGTGCGAAGGCGAACGGGCAGTATTTT
>TRBV20-1|TRBD2|NA|TRBJ2-1
CSARKLVAGDGNEQFF
TGCAGTGCTAGAAAGTTGGTAGCGGGGGACGGAAATGAGCAGTTCTTC
>TRBV5-1|TRBD1|NA|TRBJ2-1
CASSFRYDGTGYNEQFF
TGCGCCAGCAGCTTTCGGTATGACGGGACAGGGTACAATGAGCAGTTCTTC
>TRBV7-9|TRBD2|NA|TRBJ2-1
CASSLNLRTSGDNEQFF
TGTGCCAGCAGCTTAAATTTAAGAACTAGCGGGGACAATGAGCAGTTCTTC
>TRBV6-1|NA|NA|TRBJ2-1
CASSDRGLAYNEQFF
TGTGCCAGCAGTGACCGCGGGCTAGCCTACAATGAGCAGTTCTTC
>TRBV15|NA|few|TRBJ1-4
CATSPLGEKLFF
TGTGCCACCAGCCCCCTGGGTGAAAAACTGTTTTTT
>TRBV28|NA|few|TRBJ1-3
CASSFNGISGNTIYF
TGTGCCAGCAGTTTTAACGGGATCTCAGGAAACACCATATATTTT
>TRBV10-3|TRBD1|few|TRBJ2-7
CAISEVVDRGPYEQYF
TGTGCCATCAGTGAGGTAGTGGACAGGGGGCCCTACGAGCAGTACTTC
>TRBV25-1|NA|once|TRBJ2-7
CASSSRNSYYEQYF
TGTGCCAGCAGTTCCAGAAACTCCTACTACGAGCAGTACTTC
>TRBV21-1|NA|few|TRBJ2-7
CASIHGGVLAPLSSYEQYF
TGTGCCAGCATCCACGGCGGTGTTTTAGCCCCTTTGAGCTCCTACGAGCAGTACTTC
>TRBV27|NA|few|TRBJ2-1
CASSFRAGYNEQFF
TGTGCCAGCAGTTTCAGGGCCGGCTACAATGAGCAGTTCTTC
>TRBV27|TRBD1|NA|TRBJ2-1
CATRDRVPAYNEQFF
TGTGCCACCCGAGACAGGGTCCCCGCCTACAATGAGCAGTTCTTC
>TRBV12-3/TRBV12-4|TRBD2|NA|TRBJ2-3
CASSLRLAGGHARDTQYF
TGTGCCAGCAGTTTGCGGCTAGCGGGGGGGCACGCTAGGGATACGCAGTATTTT
>TRBV9|TRBD1|NA|TRBJ1-1
CASSARTGVNTEAFF
TGTGCCAGCAGCGCCCGGACAGGGGTGAACACTGAAGCTTTCTTT
>TRBV7-9|NA|NA|TRBJ2-1
CASSLHGDWPYNEQFF
TGTGCCAGCAGCCTACATGGGGACTGGCCCTACAATGAGCAGTTCTTC
>TRBV12-3/TRBV12-4|NA|few|TRBJ2-3
CASSSLQSRADTQYF
TGTGCCAGCAGTTCGCTACAGTCCCGGGCAGATACGCAGTATTTT
>TRBV12-3/TRBV12-4|NA|few|TRBJ1-4
CASSFHSSNEKLFF
TGTGCCAGCAGTTTCCACAGCAGTAATGAAAAACTGTTTTTT
>TRBV5-1|NA|NA|TRBJ1-4
CASSLAGPGKEKLFF
TGCGCCAGCAGCTTGGCGGGTCCCGGGAAGGAAAAACTGTTTTTT
>TRBV4-1|NA|few|TRBJ1-5
CASSQDRENQPQHF
TGCGCCAGCAGCCAAGATAGGGAGAATCAGCCCCAGCATTTT
>TRBV14|TRBD1|few|TRBJ1-1
CASSHQGANTEAFF
TGTGCCAGCAGCCATCAGGGGGCGAACACTGAAGCTTTCTTT
>TRBV6-5|NA|few|TRBJ2-1
CASSYSNPGMNEQFF
TGTGCCAGCAGTTACTCGAACCCAGGGATGAATGAGCAGTTCTTC
>TRBV5-1|NA|few|TRBJ2-3
CASSLSSGETTDTQYF
TGCGCCAGCAGCTTAAGTTCCGGGGAGACCACAGATACGCAGTATTTT
>TRBV6-5|TRBD1|few|TRBJ1-6
CASSSPGGTGNSPLHF
TGTGCCAGCAGTTCCCCAGGGGGTACTGGTAATTCACCCCTCCACTTT
>TRBV9|NA|few|TRBJ2-6
CASSANQGNSGANVLTF
TGTGCCAGCAGCGCGAATCAGGGAAACTCTGGGGCCAACGTCCTGACTTTC
>TRBV7-6|NA|NA|TRBJ2-7
CASSPGQYEQYF
TGTGCCAGCAGCCCCGGACAGTACGAGCAGTACTTC
>TRBV10-3|TRBD2|NA|TRBJ2-3
CAISEGIAGHQGTDTQYF
TGTGCCATCAGTGAGGGGATAGCGGGGCACCAGGGCACAGATACGCAGTATTTT
>TRBV5-1|NA|NA|TRBJ2-5
CASSSKTGYQETQYF
TGCGCCAGCAGCTCAAAAACAGGGTACCAAGAGACCCAGTACTTC
>TRBV27|TRBD2|once|TRBJ2-1
CASSRSGGYSYNEQFF
TGTGCCAGCAGTCGTAGCGGGGGGTACTCCTACAATGAGCAGTTCTTC
>TRBV6-1|TRBD1|NA|TRBJ1-4
CASSAPRDSNEKLFF
TGTGCCAGCAGTGCCCCTCGGGACAGCAATGAAAAACTGTTTTTT
>TRBV20-1|TRBD1|NA|TRBJ2-2
CSARGQGVNTGELFF
TGCAGTGCTAGGGGACAGGGGGTTAACACCGGGGAGCTGTTTTTT
>TRBV11-2|TRBD1|NA|TRBJ2-5
CASSLDDRGHGETQYF
TGTGCCAGCAGCTTAGACGACAGGGGGCACGGAGAGACCCAGTACTTC
>TRBV6-1|TRBD1|few|TRBJ2-2
CASSDGHRGLLTGELFF
TGTGCCAGCAGTGATGGCCACAGGGGGCTGCTCACCGGGGAGCTGTTTTTT
>TRBV9|TRBD2|few|TRBJ2-2
CASSISGGLAGELFF
TGTGCCAGCAGCATCAGCGGGGGGCTTGCCGGGGAGCTGTTTTTT
>TRBV4-3|TRBD2|NA|TRBJ2-7
CASSQDRPSSGGNEQYF
TGCGCCAGCAGCCAAGACCGCCCTTCTAGCGGGGGGAACGAGCAGTACTTC
>TRBV18|NA|few|TRBJ2-1
CASSPEIYGGNNEQFF
TGTGCCAGCTCACCTGAGATTTATGGCGGGAATAATGAGCAGTTCTTC
>TRBV18|TRBD1|few|TRBJ2-7
CASSPGQGLNEQYF
TGTGCCAGCTCACCGGGACAGGGTCTTAACGAGCAGTACTTC
>TRBV18|NA|NA|TRBJ2-5
CASSRWFETQYF
TGTGCCAGCTCACGCTGGTTCGAGACCCAGTACTTC
>TRBV12-3/TRBV12-4|NA|few|TRBJ1-2
CASSSSSTRGYTF
TGTGCCAGCAGTTCCTCCTCCACGCGGGGCTACACCTTC
>TRBV5-1|NA|few|TRBJ1-1
CASSSQKYTEAFF
TGCGCCAGCAGCTCACAGAAGTACACTGAAGCTTTCTTT